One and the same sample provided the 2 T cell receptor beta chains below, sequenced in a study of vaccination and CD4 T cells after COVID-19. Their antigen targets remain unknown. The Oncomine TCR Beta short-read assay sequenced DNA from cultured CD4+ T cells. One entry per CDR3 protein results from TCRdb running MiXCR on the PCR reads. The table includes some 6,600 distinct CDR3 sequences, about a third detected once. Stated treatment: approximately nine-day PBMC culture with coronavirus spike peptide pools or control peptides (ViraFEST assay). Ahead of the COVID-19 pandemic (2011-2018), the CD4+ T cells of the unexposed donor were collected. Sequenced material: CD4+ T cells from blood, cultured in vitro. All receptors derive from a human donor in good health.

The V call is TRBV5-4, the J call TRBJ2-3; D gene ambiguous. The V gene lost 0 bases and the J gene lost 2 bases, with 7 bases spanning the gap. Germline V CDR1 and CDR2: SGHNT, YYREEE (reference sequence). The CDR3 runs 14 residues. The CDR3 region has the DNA TGTGCCAGCAGCTTGGACCATTCCACAGATACGCAGTATTTT. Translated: CASSLDHSTDTQYF.

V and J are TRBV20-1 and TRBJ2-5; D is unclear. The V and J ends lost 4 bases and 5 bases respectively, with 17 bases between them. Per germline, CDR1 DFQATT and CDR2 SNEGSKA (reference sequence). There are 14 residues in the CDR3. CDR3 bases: TGCAGTGCTACACTTTGGGCAGACGTGGAGACCCAGTACTTC. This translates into CSATLWADVETQYF.